These 5 T cell receptor beta chains came from one sample sequenced in a study of T cells after yellow fever vaccination. TCRdb redid the calling of the 5' RACE reads with MiXCR, one entry per CDR3 protein. Here the sample spans about 340,000 distinct CDR3 sequences, under 15% being singletons. The input for sequencing was CD4+ T cells sorted from PBMCs, taken 15 days after the yellow fever booster vaccination. The receptors derive from a man younger than 30 who received the YFV17D yellow fever vaccine.

This clonotype was counted only a few times. The chain has TRBV7-2 and TRBJ2-3; 8 bases fit TRBD2. The CDR3 sequence is 16 residues long. V dropped 5 bases and J dropped 6; count of bases not matched to a gene: 13. From germline, CDR1 is SGHTA and CDR2 FQGNSA. The CDR3, as DNA: TGTGCCAGCAGCCTTAGCGGGGTCCGTAAGGCGGATACGCAGTATTTT. This translates into CASSLSGVRKADTQYF.

This clonotype occurred a few times. The chain uses TRBV5-5 and TRBJ2-3; 8 nucleotides agree with TRBD2. In germline, CDR1 is SGHKS, CDR2 YYEKEE (reference sequence). CDR3 length: 14 residues. V trimming: 3 bases; J trimming: 4 bases; junction bases outside the gene matches: 4. CDR3 residues: CASSSPGGPDTQYF. In DNA form, the CDR3 reads TGTGCCAGCAGCTCTCCGGGGGGGCCAGATACGCAGTATTTT.

Details on this clonotype: The junction and the germline gene differ at one end; a read error may be behind it. The chain joins TRBV6-1 to TRBJ2-1; maybe TRBD2 (6 bases). The CDR3 spans 15 residues. The germline gives CDR1 MNHNS, CDR2 SASEGT. CDR3 residues: CASSSRGRSYNEKFF. CDR3 DNA sequence: TGTGCCAGCAGTTCACGGGGGAGGTCCTACAATGAGAAGTTCTTC.

Only a few counts were recorded for this clonotype. The chain recombines TRBV5-1 with TRBJ2-2; D unclear. The CDR3 covers 12 residues. V was cut by 4 bases and J by 6 bases, with 7 bases left in between. Germline CDR1 SGHRS, CDR2 YFSETQ. CDR3 region: CASSAGSGELFF. The CDR3, as DNA: TGCGCCAGCAGCGCTGGGTCCGGGGAGCTGTTTTTT.

The chain employs TRBV20-1 and TRBJ2-3; 14 nucleotides align to TRBD2. The CDR3 runs to 17 residues. In germline, CDR1 is DFQATT, CDR2 SNEGSKA (reference sequence). V trimming: 2 bases; J trimming: 4 bases; junction bases outside the gene matches: 8. CDR3 amino acids: CSARNTGTSGGADTQYF. CDR3 nucleotides: TGCAGTGCTAGAAATACAGGGACTAGCGGGGGTGCAGATACGCAGTATTTT.